The 20 T cell receptor beta chains below come from one sample, sequenced in a study of blood T cell repertoires in COVID-19. TCRdb's table, derived via immunoSEQ multiplex PCR, lists solely in-frame clones and lacks some. The profile shows about 180,000 clones, 80% to 90% of them singletons. Sequencing input: peripheral blood. The receptors here all came from a woman of 80 years or more with COVID-19, enrolled during active disease.

This clone was seen only once. The chain carries TRBV14 and TRBJ2-5, with D maybe TRBD1 (7 bases). The CDR3 has 15 residues. Per the germline V gene, CDR1 is SGHDN and CDR2 is FVKESK. V lost 0 bases and J lost 7, with 15 bases in between. The CDR3 coding sequence is TGTGCCAGCAGCCAAGATCAGGGGGGAGTGGCGACCCAGTACTTC. Amino acids: CASSQDQGGVATQYF.

This chain links TRBV5-1 with TRBJ2-7; TRBD2 aligns across 7 bases. The CDR3 has 14 residues. CDR1 is SGHRS and CDR2 is YFSETQ in the germline V gene. J gave up 7 bases and V 0 bases, and 7 bases lay outside the gene matches. The CDR3, as DNA: TGCGCCAGCAGCTTGGACGGACTAGGCTCTGAGCAGTACTTC. Protein sequence: CASSLDGLGSEQYF.

This chain uses TRBV7-2 with TRBJ2-1; TRBD2 matches 11 bases. The CDR3 is made up of 16 amino acids. The germline V gene encodes CDR1 SGHTA and CDR2 FQGNSA. After removal of 4 bases from V and 2 bases from J, the junction contained 4 bases not matched to a gene. The CDR3 loop is CASSSRLAGPYNEQFF. Here the CDR3 DNA reads TGTGCCAGCAGCTCCCGACTAGCGGGGCCCTACAATGAGCAGTTCTTC. The full variable domain, with the rest looked up from reference TRBV7-2 and TRBJ2-1, is GAGVSQSPSNKVTEKGKDVELRCDPISGHTALYWYRQSLGQGLEFLIYFQGNSAPDKSGLPSDRFSAERTGGSVSTLTIQRTQQEDSAVYLCASSSRLAGPYNEQFFGPGTRLTVL.

This chain connects TRBV20-1 to TRBJ1-2, with D possibly matching TRBD1 (6 bases). V lost 3 bases to trimming and J lost 4 bases, with 6 bases between them. In germline, CDR1 is DFQATT, CDR2 SNEGSKA (reference sequence). The CDR3 runs to 11 residues. CDR3 sequence reads: CSARGAYGYTF. The CDR3 DNA reads TGCAGTGCTAGGGGGGCCTATGGCTACACCTTC.

This sequence joins TRBV5-1 and TRBJ1-6; D is unclear. The CDR3 consists of 13 residues. V was shortened by 1 base and J by 8 bases, with 7 bases between the two germline ends. Germline loops: CDR1 SGHRS, CDR2 YFSETQ. Written as DNA, the CDR3 is TGCGCCAGCAGCTTGAACTCGGATTCACCCCTCCACTTT. Amino acids: CASSLNSDSPLHF.

The gene calls are TRBV6-2 or TRBV6-3 and TRBJ2-6, with D possibly TRBD1 on 7 matching bases. This CDR3 comprises 13 residues. The germline V gene has CDR1 MNHEY and CDR2 SVGEGT. Trimming cost V 3 bases and J 12 bases, with 12 bases left between them. CDR3 loop: CASSYSQGGVLTF. CDR3 in DNA: TGTGCCAGCAGTTATAGCCAGGGGGGCGTCCTGACTTTC.

J is TRBJ2-7 and V is TRBV7-8; TRBD1 is a possible D gene (6 bases). V lost 5 bases and J 2 bases, leaving 13 bases between the germline ends. Germline V gene lookup returns CDR1 SGHVS and CDR2 FQNEAQ. The CDR3 consists of 14 residues. The CDR3 protein is CASSPKTGTYEQYF. The CDR3 nucleotides are TGTGCCAGCAGCCCCAAAACAGGGACCTACGAGCAGTACTTC. The entire variable domain, with the rest obtained from reference TRBV7-8 and TRBJ2-7, is as follows: GAGVSQSPRYKVAKRGQDVALRCDPISGHVSLFWYQQALGQGPEFLTYFQNEAQLDKSGLPSDRFFAERPEGSVSTLKIQRTQQEDSAVYLCASSPKTGTYEQYFGPGTRLTVT.

The rearrangement links TRBV7-9 to TRBJ2-3, with 7 bases identical to TRBD2. The CDR3 is made up of 17 amino acids. V gave up 5 bases and J gave up 3 bases; unmatched junction bases: 14. The V gene's germline CDR1 is SEHNR and CDR2 FQNEAQ (reference sequence). The CDR3 DNA reads as TGTGCCAGCAGCCTCCGTTCAGCGGGGTTTATTACAGATACGCAGTATTTT. This translates into CASSLRSAGFITDTQYF.

This sequence joins TRBV18 and TRBJ2-1; 9 positions agree with TRBD2. The CDR3 has 16 residues. V lost 2 bases and J lost 5; bases outside the gene matches: 7. Germline CDR1 and CDR2: KGHSH and LQKENI. The chain's CDR3 is CASSPRASGTHNEQFF. The CDR3, as DNA: TGTGCCAGCTCACCAAGGGCTAGCGGGACTCACAATGAGCAGTTCTTC. The variable domain in full, completed from reference TRBV18 and TRBJ2-1, reads NAGVMQNPRHLVRRRGQEARLRCSPMKGHSHVYWYRQLPEEGLKFMVYLQKENIIDESGMPKERFSAEFPKEGPSILRIQQVVRGDSAAYFCASSPRASGTHNEQFFGPGTRLTVL.

This chain links TRBV5-4 with TRBJ2-7; D is perhaps TRBD1 (6 bases). There are 14 residues in the CDR3. Trimming took off 0 bases at V and 6 bases at J, with 13 bases between the two ends. Germline V gives CDR1 SGHNT, CDR2 YYREEE (reference sequence). CDR3 amino acids: CASSLAPDSREQYF. The CDR3 DNA reads as TGTGCCAGCAGCTTGGCCCCGGACAGTCGCGAGCAGTACTTC.

The V call is TRBV29-1, the J call TRBJ1-2, with 7 bases fitting TRBD1. V shed 5 bases, J shed 8 bases, and the junction held 5 bases outside the gene matches. The CDR3 runs to 11 residues. CDR1 SQVTM and CDR2 ANQGSEA come from the germline V gene. The CDR3 bases are TGCAGCGTTCGTGACAGGGCAGGCTACACCTTC. Amino acid sequence: CSVRDRAGYTF.

V gene TRBV28 combines with J gene TRBJ1-5; the D gene is possibly TRBD1 (5 bases). The CDR3 length is 14 residues. The germline gives CDR1 MDHEN, CDR2 SYDVKM. V was cut by 1 base and J by 5 bases, with 9 bases left in between. CDR3 region: CASSLLQEHQPQHF. The CDR3 coding sequence is TGTGCCAGCAGTTTATTACAGGAACATCAGCCCCAGCATTTT.

The gene calls are TRBV2 and TRBJ2-7, with 8 bases aligning to TRBD1. This CDR3 spans 16 amino acids. V shed 3 bases, J shed 1 base, and the junction held 8 bases outside the gene matches. Per germline, CDR1 SNHLY and CDR2 FYNNEI. CDR3 region: CASSDAVRTGSYEQYF. CDR3 sequence (DNA): TGTGCCAGCAGTGACGCTGTACGGACAGGGTCCTACGAGCAGTACTTC.

The V gene is TRBV7-9, the J gene TRBJ1-4; 8 bases agree with TRBD1. V trimming: 5 bases; J trimming: 8 bases; junction bases outside the gene matches: 10. CDR3 length: 15 residues. Germline loops: CDR1 SEHNR, CDR2 FQNEAQ (reference sequence). This CDR3 is CASSRWDRNHEKLFF. CDR3 bases: TGTGCCAGCAGCAGATGGGACAGGAATCACGAAAAACTGTTTTTT.

The CDR3 DNA reads TGTGCCAGCAGCTTGGATTACAGGGCAGAGACCCAGTACTTC. It codes for CASSLDYRAETQYF. This chain connects TRBV5-4 to TRBJ2-5; a possible D gene is TRBD1 (6 bases). The CDR3 spans 14 residues. Germline assignment: CDR1 SGHNT and CDR2 YYREEE (reference sequence). V was cut by 0 bases and J by 4 bases, with 10 bases left in between.

The chain carries TRBV7-9 and TRBJ1-5; D might be TRBD1 (6 bases). Looked up from germline, CDR1 is SEHNR and CDR2 is FQNEAQ (reference sequence). The CDR3 runs to 13 residues. Trimming cost V 1 base and J 7 bases, with 8 bases left between them. The CDR3 nucleotides read TGTGCCAGCAGCTTAGACAGGGCCCAGCCCCAGCATTTT. Translated, it gives CASSLDRAQPQHF.

The chain employs TRBV11-3 and TRBJ2-2; D ambiguous. CDR1 and CDR2 from the germline V gene are SGHNT and YENEEA. CDR3 size: 14 residues. The V gene lost 0 bases and the J gene lost 8 bases, with 10 bases spanning the gap. The CDR3 loop reads CASSLEPAAGELFF. DNA for the CDR3: TGTGCCAGCAGCTTAGAACCTGCCGCGGGGGAGCTGTTTTTT. The full variable domain, in which reference TRBV11-3 and TRBJ2-2 provide the parts outside the CDR3, is EAGVVQSPRYKIIEKKQPVAFWCNPISGHNTLYWYLQNLGQGPELLIRYENEEAVDDSQLPKDRFSAERLKGVDSTLKIQPAELGDSAVYLCASSLEPAAGELFFGEGSRLTVL.

The rearrangement uses TRBV7-9 and TRBJ1-1, with a weak D call TRBD1 (6 bases). This CDR3 is 13 amino acids long. Trimming took 6 bases from V and 3 from J, leaving 11 bases between them. The germline V gene encodes CDR1 SEHNR and CDR2 FQNEAQ (reference sequence). The CDR3 loop reads CASSPEGDTEAFF. DNA for the CDR3: TGTGCCAGCAGTCCCGAGGGGGACACTGAAGCTTTCTTT.

This chain joins TRBV5-5 and TRBJ2-5, with TRBD1 matching 9 bases. CDR1 is SGHKS and CDR2 is YYEKEE in the germline V gene (reference sequence). Unmatched junction bases numbered 7, after V lost 2 bases and J lost 5 bases. The CDR3 has 15 residues. CDR3 residues: CASSFGQGILETQYF. The DNA for the CDR3 is TGTGCCAGCAGCTTCGGACAGGGGATATTGGAGACCCAGTACTTC.

This clone was seen only a few times. The chain carries TRBV7-2 and TRBJ2-5, with 7 bases aligning to TRBD2. CDR1 SGHTA and CDR2 FQGNSA come from the germline V gene. V lost 5 bases and J lost 5; bases outside the gene matches: 8. The CDR3 loop spans 14 amino acids. CDR3 sequence: CASSPAGLEETQYF. The CDR3 bases are TGTGCCAGCAGCCCAGCGGGGTTGGAGGAGACCCAGTACTTC.